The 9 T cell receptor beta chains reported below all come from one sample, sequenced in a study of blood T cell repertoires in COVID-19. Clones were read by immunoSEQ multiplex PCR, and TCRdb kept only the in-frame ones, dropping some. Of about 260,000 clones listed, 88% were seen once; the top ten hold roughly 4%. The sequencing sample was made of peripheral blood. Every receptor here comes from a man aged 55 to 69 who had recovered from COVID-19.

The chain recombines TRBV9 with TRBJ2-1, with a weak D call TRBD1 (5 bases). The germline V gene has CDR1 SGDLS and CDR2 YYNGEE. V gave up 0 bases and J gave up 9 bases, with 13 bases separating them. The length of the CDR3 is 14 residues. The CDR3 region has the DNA TGTGCCAGCAGCGTAGCTTCAGGGCACAGTGAGCAGTTCTTC. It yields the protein CASSVASGHSEQFF.

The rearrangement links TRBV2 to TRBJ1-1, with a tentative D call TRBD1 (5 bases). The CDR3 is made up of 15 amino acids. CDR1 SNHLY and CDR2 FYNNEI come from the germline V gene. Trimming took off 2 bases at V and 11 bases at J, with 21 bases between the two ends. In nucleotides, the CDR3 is TGTGCCAGCAGTGAACGGTTGGTGGGGCCTCCAGGCGCTTTCTTT. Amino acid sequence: CASSERLVGPPGAFF.

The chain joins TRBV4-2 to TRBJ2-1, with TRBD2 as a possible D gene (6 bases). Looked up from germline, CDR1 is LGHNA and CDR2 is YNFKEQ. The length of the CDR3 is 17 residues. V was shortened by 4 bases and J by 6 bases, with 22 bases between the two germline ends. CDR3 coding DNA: TGTGCCAGCAGCCTAGCCGGGGGAAGTGGAAAGTTCAATGAGCAGTTCTTC. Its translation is CASSLAGGSGKFNEQFF.

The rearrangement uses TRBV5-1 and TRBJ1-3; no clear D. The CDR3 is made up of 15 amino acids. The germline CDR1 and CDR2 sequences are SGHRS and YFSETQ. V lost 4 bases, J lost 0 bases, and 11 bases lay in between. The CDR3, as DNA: TGCGCCAGCAGCCCCGGACTGGGCTCTGGAAACACCATATATTTT. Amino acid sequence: CASSPGLGSGNTIYF.

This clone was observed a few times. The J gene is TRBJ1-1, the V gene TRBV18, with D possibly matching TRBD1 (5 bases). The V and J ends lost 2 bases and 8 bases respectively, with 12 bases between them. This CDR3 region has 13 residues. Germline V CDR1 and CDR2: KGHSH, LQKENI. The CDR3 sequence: CASSPGLGREAFF. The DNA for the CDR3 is TGTGCCAGCTCACCAGGGCTGGGGCGGGAAGCTTTCTTT.

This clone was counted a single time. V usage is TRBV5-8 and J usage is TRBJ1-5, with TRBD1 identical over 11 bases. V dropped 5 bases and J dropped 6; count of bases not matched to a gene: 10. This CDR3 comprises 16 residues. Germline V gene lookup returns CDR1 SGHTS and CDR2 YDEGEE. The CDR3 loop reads CASRGGDRGEGQPQHF. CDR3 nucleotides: TGTGCCAGCAGGGGAGGGGACAGGGGGGAAGGTCAGCCCCAGCATTTT. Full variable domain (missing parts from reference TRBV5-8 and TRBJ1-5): EAGVTQSPTHLIKTRGQQATLRCSPISGHTSVYWYQQALGLGLQFLLWYDEGEERNRGNFPPRFSGRQFPNYSSELNVNALELEDSALYLCASRGGDRGEGQPQHFGDGTRLSIL.

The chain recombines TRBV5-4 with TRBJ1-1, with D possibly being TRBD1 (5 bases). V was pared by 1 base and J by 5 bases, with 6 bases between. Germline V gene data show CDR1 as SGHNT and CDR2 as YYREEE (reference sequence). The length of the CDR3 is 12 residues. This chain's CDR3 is CASSLPGTEAFF. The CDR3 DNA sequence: TGTGCCAGCAGCTTGCCAGGGACTGAAGCTTTCTTT.

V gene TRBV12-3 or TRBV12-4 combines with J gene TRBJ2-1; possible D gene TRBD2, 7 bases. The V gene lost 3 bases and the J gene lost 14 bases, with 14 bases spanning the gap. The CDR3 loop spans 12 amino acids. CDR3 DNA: TGTGCCAGCAGTTTCTCGGCGGGGGCAAAGTTCTTC. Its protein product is CASSFSAGAKFF.

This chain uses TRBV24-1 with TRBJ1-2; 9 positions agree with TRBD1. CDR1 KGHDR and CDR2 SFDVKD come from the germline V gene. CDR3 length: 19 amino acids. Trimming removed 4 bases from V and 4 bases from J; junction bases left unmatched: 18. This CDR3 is CATSENPGTGRVAFYGYTF. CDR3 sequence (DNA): TGTGCCACCAGTGAGAATCCCGGGACAGGGAGGGTGGCTTTCTATGGCTACACCTTC.